This entry lists 2 T cell receptor beta chains sequenced from one sample in a study of vaccination effects on CD4 cells after COVID-19. These TCRs are of unknown antigen specificity. Antigen-specific CD4+ T cells were expanded with viral peptide pools in the ViraFEST assay before sequencing. It was after more than nine days of culture that CD4+ T cells were isolated. The healthy vaccine recipients, who had no prior SARS-CoV-2 infection, showed negative nucleocapsid antibodies. Profiling relied on immunoSEQ multiplex PCR, and the TCRdb table lists in-frame clones only, not all of them. The table lists about 37,000 clones, around 66% of them singletons. The sample here was CD4+ T cells from PBMCs cultured with HCoV-OC43 spike peptides, taken before COVID-19 vaccination. The subset is: HCoV-OC43 spike overlapping peptide pool stimulation. These receptors originate from a human donor who received a COVID-19 vaccine.

The chain combines TRBV18 with TRBJ2-5, with D perhaps TRBD1 or TRBD2 (5 bases each). There are 14 residues in the CDR3. Germline V gene sequence: CDR1 KGHSH, CDR2 LQKENI. V was clipped by 2 bases and J by 5 bases, with 12 bases between them. The CDR3: CASSPSGGTETQYF. The CDR3 nucleotides are TGTGCCAGCTCACCATCTGGGGGTACCGAGACCCAGTACTTC.

This clone occurred a few times. The chain employs TRBV24-1 and TRBJ2-2; 14 nucleotides line up with TRBD2. The CDR3 runs to 17 residues. From germline, CDR1 is KGHDR and CDR2 SFDVKD. V lost 7 bases to trimming and J lost 5 bases; unmatched junction nucleotides: 8. CDR3 sequence (DNA): TGTGCCACCAGAAACACGACTAGCGGGAGGGATACCGGGGAGCTGTTTTTT. Residues: CATRNTTSGRDTGELFF.